The 5 T cell receptor beta chains reported below all come from one sample, sequenced in a study of CD8 T cells in ankylosing spondylitis. Via MiXCR, TCRdb re-called the 5' RACE reads, giving one row per CDR3 protein. This sample yields 220,000 or so distinct CDR3 sequences, of which over 9.5% are seen a single time; roughly a fifth belongs to the top ten. Material for sequencing was blood, either unsorted or a sorted T cell fraction (not recorded which). The origin of the receptors is a male donor with ankylosing spondylitis or in good health (not recorded which).

CDR3 in DNA: TGTGCCAGCGGAAGGATGACCGGGGAGCTGTTTTTT. As protein: CASGRMTGELFF. The chain employs TRBV2 and TRBJ2-2; D is ambiguous. Germline V gene sequence: CDR1 SNHLY, CDR2 FYNNEI. V lost 8 bases and J lost 5, with 9 bases in between. This CDR3 is 12 amino acids long.

The chain carries TRBV14 and TRBJ1-2; TRBD1 aligns across 7 bases. Germline V gene data show CDR1 as SGHDN and CDR2 as FVKESK. The CDR3 sequence is 13 residues long. With V trimmed by 5 bases and J by 3 bases, 3 bases remained unmatched. CDR3: CASSLQGYYGYTF. CDR3 in DNA: TGTGCCAGCAGCTTACAGGGGTACTATGGCTACACCTTC. Full variable domain (rest looked up from reference TRBV14 and TRBJ1-2): EAGVTQFPSHSVIEKGQTVTLRCDPISGHDNLYWYRRVMGKEIKFLLHFVKESKQDESGMPNNRFLAERTGGTYSTLKVQPAELEDSGVYFCASSLQGYYGYTFGSGTRLTVV.

Only a few counts were recorded for this clonotype. The chain is built from TRBV5-1 and TRBJ1-1; 8 bases agree with TRBD1. There are 13 residues in the CDR3. The trim removed 6 bases at V and 4 bases at J, leaving 5 bases unmatched. Germline CDR1 is SGHRS and CDR2 is YFSETQ. The CDR3 DNA sequence: TGCGCCAGCAACCCGACAGGGGTCACTGAAGCTTTCTTT. Translated: CASNPTGVTEAFF.

This clonotype was picked up many times. V and J are TRBV7-9 and TRBJ1-5, with D tentatively TRBD1 (5 bases). Trimming removed 6 bases at V and 3 bases at J, with 9 bases between. Germline CDR1 SEHNR, CDR2 FQNEAQ (reference sequence). This CDR3 is built from 13 residues. The CDR3 is CASRAGDNQPQHF. The CDR3 coding sequence is TGTGCCAGCAGGGCGGGGGACAATCAGCCCCAGCATTTT. Full variable domain (remainder filled in from reference TRBV7-9 and TRBJ1-5): DTGVSQNPRHKITKRGQNVTFRCDPISEHNRLYWYRQTLGQGPEFLTYFQNEAQLEKSRLLSDRFSAERPKGSFSTLEIQRTEQGDSAMYLCASRAGDNQPQHFGDGTRLSIL.

This clonotype was seen more than once but under ten times. The chain employs TRBV18 and TRBJ2-2; D gene ambiguous. The CDR3 has 14 residues. Trimming took off 0 bases at V and 1 base at J, with 3 bases between the two ends. The germline gives CDR1 KGHSH, CDR2 LQKENI. Here the CDR3 reads CASSPPVNTGELFF. The CDR3 region has the DNA TGTGCCAGCTCACCACCGGTGAACACCGGGGAGCTGTTTTTT.